One sample yielded the 17 T cell receptor beta chains listed below, sequenced in a study of neurological immune-mediated disorders. One entry per CDR3 protein results from TCRdb running MiXCR on the 5' RACE reads. Of fewer than 90,000 distinct CDR3 sequences listed, roughly 5.5% are singletons. Source material: PBMCs. These receptors all stem from a man younger than 35 with multiple sclerosis.

This chain joins TRBV6-1 and TRBJ1-1; maybe TRBD1 (5 bases). This CDR3 is 14 amino acids long. Trimming pared 7 bases from V and 4 bases from J, leaving 16 bases between. Germline values: CDR1 MNHNS, CDR2 SASEGT. The CDR3 reads CASTRGSGGTEAFF. CDR3 nucleotides: TGTGCCAGCACCAGAGGCTCCGGGGGCACTGAAGCTTTCTTT.

The table lists this clonotype with many counts. J is TRBJ2-5 and V is TRBV5-1; TRBD2 aligns across 8 bases. The CDR3 runs 13 residues. Germline CDR1 and CDR2: SGHRS and YFSETQ. With 7 bases clipped from V and 4 bases from J, the junction kept 6 bases outside the gene matches. The CDR3 loop reads CASERERGETQYF. As DNA, the CDR3 is TGCGCCAGCGAGCGGGAGCGAGGAGAGACCCAGTACTTC.

This clonotype was observed a few times. At one end the junction does not follow the germline gene, possibly because of a read error. CDR3 sequence: CATSRRQGAGLVPKKIQYF. The CDR3 DNA follows: TGTGCCACCAGCAGGCGGCAGGGGGCTGGTTTGGTTCCCAAAAAAATTCAGTACTTC. The V and J genes are TRBV15 and TRBJ2-4; TRBD1 matches at 8 bases. This CDR3 is 19 amino acids long. Per germline, CDR1 LNHNV and CDR2 YYDKDF (reference sequence). The variable domain in full, completed from reference TRBV15 and TRBJ2-4, reads DAMVIQNPRYQVTQFGKPVTLSCSQTLNHNVMYWYQQKSSQAPKLLFHYYDKDFNNEADTPDNFQSRRPNTSFCFLDIRSPGLGDTAMYLCATSRRQGAGLVPKKIQYFGAGTRLSVL.

Ten or more counts support this clonotype. The CDR3 loop is CASSKEQGGDGYTF. For the CDR3, the DNA is TGTGCCAGCAGTAAAGAACAGGGGGGGGATGGCTACACCTTC. The chain joins TRBV12-3 or TRBV12-4 to TRBJ1-2; 8 bases are a match to TRBD1. V shed 5 bases, J shed 6 bases, and the junction held 8 bases outside the gene matches. The CDR3 loop spans 14 amino acids.

At least ten counts were recorded for this clonotype. The V call is TRBV12-3 or TRBV12-4, the J call TRBJ2-2; 8 bases map to TRBD1. With V trimmed by 4 bases and J by 6 bases, 7 bases remained unmatched. This CDR3 contains 15 residues. The CDR3 DNA reads TGTGCCAGCAGTTCCCCGGACAGGGTAGCCGGGGAGCTGTTTTTT. Translation gives CASSSPDRVAGELFF.

This clonotype was seen many times. This chain uses TRBV7-2 with TRBJ2-7; D remains unclear. Germline CDR1 is SGHTA and CDR2 is FQGNSA. With 6 bases removed from V and 2 bases from J, the gap between germline ends came to 14 bases. The CDR3 loop spans 14 amino acids. The CDR3 reads CASRNQEVAYEQYF. CDR3 nucleotides: TGTGCCAGCAGGAACCAGGAAGTCGCCTACGAGCAGTACTTC.

This clonotype was seen at least ten times. The chain recombines TRBV20-1 with TRBJ1-2, with TRBD1 identical over 7 bases. Germline V gives CDR1 DFQATT, CDR2 SNEGSKA (reference sequence). The CDR3 is 16 residues long. V lost 1 base, J lost 4 bases, and 12 bases stayed unmatched. This chain's CDR3 is CSARAGTARGPYGYTF. The DNA for the CDR3 is TGCAGTGCTAGAGCCGGGACAGCGAGGGGTCCCTATGGCTACACCTTC.

This clonotype was seen at least ten times. The chain has TRBV29-1 and TRBJ2-7; D is unresolved. The CDR3 spans 11 residues. Trimming removed 4 bases from V and 5 bases from J, with 9 bases in between. Germline V gives CDR1 SQVTM, CDR2 ANQGSEA. The CDR3 region has the DNA TGCAGCGTTGGCTACGGTGACGAGCAGTACTTC. Residues: CSVGYGDEQYF.

This clonotype was seen many times. The chain joins TRBV5-1 to TRBJ2-1, with 7 bases aligning to TRBD1. The germline gives CDR1 SGHRS, CDR2 YFSETQ. After removal of 2 bases from V and 4 bases from J, the junction contained 6 bases not matched to a gene. The CDR3 contains 15 residues. CDR3 residues: CASSFVDRLYNEQFF. DNA of the CDR3: TGCGCCAGCAGCTTCGTGGACAGGCTTTACAATGAGCAGTTCTTC.

Many counts were recorded for this clonotype. This sequence joins TRBV7-2 and TRBJ1-1; unclear D gene. Trimming left V 3 bases short and J 1 base short, with 9 bases between. The CDR3 consists of 14 residues. Germline values: CDR1 SGHTA, CDR2 FQGNSA. In nucleotides, the CDR3 is TGTGCCAGCAGCTTCCATCGCGGGAACACTGAAGCTTTCTTT. It codes for CASSFHRGNTEAFF.

This clonotype was counted ten times or more. This rearrangement joins TRBV5-6 to TRBJ1-1; no clear D. With 0 bases removed from V and 4 bases from J, the gap between germline ends came to 13 bases. Germline V gene lookup returns CDR1 SGHDT and CDR2 YYEEEE. The CDR3 consists of 15 residues. The CDR3 bases are TGTGCCAGCAGCTTGGACACGGGGTTGACCACTGAAGCTTTCTTT. Its protein product is CASSLDTGLTTEAFF.

This clonotype has a count of ten or more. The rearrangement joins TRBV25-1 to TRBJ1-1; no clear D. Germline lookup yields CDR1 MGHDK and CDR2 SYGVNS. V lost 7 bases and J lost 4, with 16 bases in between. The CDR3 extends over 14 amino acids. This chain's CDR3 is CASTGRGGGTEAFF. Written as DNA, the CDR3 is TGTGCCAGCACTGGCCGAGGCGGCGGCACTGAAGCTTTCTTT.

Ten or more counts support this clonotype. The V and J genes are TRBV5-1 and TRBJ2-3; 7 bases are a match to TRBD1. The CDR3 extends over 17 amino acids. Trimming took 2 bases from V and 2 from J; bases not matched to a gene: 11. CDR1 is SGHRS, CDR2 YFSETQ, per germline. The CDR3 reads CASSFSPTGRNTDTQYF. CDR3 DNA sequence: TGCGCCAGCAGCTTTAGCCCGACAGGGCGAAACACAGATACGCAGTATTTT. Drawing the rest from reference TRBV5-1 and TRBJ2-3, the complete variable domain is KAGVTQTPRYLIKTRGQQVTLSCSPISGHRSVSWYQQTPGQGLQFLFEYFSETQRNKGNFPGRFSGRQFSNSRSEMNVSTLELGDSALYLCASSFSPTGRNTDTQYFGPGTRLTVL.

This clonotype was counted at least ten times. Germline and junction disagree at one end, which may indicate a read error. The V call is TRBV10-3, the J call TRBJ1-5; D gene unclear. The CDR3 runs to 13 residues. Germline V lookup: CDR1 ENHRY, CDR2 SYGVKD. CDR3 sequence reads: CAISVQSNQPQNF. CDR3 sequence (DNA): TGTGCCATCAGTGTTCAAAGCAATCAGCCCCAGAATTTT.

The sample holds a few counts of this clonotype. The junction shows a germline mismatch at one end, possibly a read error. The chain combines TRBV12-3 or TRBV12-4 with TRBJ1-5; 8 nucleotides agree with TRBD1. This CDR3 spans 15 amino acids. The CDR3 region has the DNA TGTGCCAGCAGTCCTGGACAGGGCCTAAATCAGCCCCAGAATTTT. Translating gives CASSPGQGLNQPQNF.

At least ten counts were recorded for this clonotype. This chain connects TRBV20-1 to TRBJ1-1; TRBD1 might be the D (6 bases). Trimming left V 0 bases short and J 6 bases short, with 14 bases between. The CDR3 is 14 residues long. Per the germline V gene, CDR1 is DFQATT and CDR2 is SNEGSKA (reference sequence). DNA for the CDR3: TGCAGTGCTAGAGAGAGTGGAGGGGGGTCTGAAGCTTTCTTT. Translating it yields CSARESGGGSEAFF.

This clonotype came up many times. The J gene is TRBJ2-7, the V gene TRBV7-8; the match to TRBD1 covers 9 bases. The CDR3 covers 11 residues. The J segment lost 6 bases and the V segment lost 7 bases, leaving 1 base of the junction unmatched. From germline, CDR1 is SGHVS and CDR2 FQNEAQ. The CDR3 sequence is CASKTGGEQYF. The CDR3 bases are TGTGCCAGCAAGACAGGGGGCGAGCAGTACTTC.